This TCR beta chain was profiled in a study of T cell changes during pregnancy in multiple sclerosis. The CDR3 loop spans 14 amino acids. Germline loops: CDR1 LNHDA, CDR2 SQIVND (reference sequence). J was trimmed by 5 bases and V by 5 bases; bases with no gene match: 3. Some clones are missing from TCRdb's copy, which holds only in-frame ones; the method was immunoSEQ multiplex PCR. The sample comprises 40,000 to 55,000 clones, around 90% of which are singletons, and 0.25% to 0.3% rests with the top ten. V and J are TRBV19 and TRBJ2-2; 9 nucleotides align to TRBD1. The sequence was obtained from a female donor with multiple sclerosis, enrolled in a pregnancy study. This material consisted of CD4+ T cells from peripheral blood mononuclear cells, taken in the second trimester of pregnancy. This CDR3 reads CASSGQGWTGELFF. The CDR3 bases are TGTGCCAGTAGTGGACAGGGGTGGACCGGGGAGCTGTTTTTT.